This T cell receptor (beta chain) was sequenced during a study of blood T cell repertoires in COVID-19. Across the study: From the United States, Italy and Spain came samples of acute and convalescent COVID-19.

Sequenced by immunoSEQ multiplex PCR; TCRdb stores in-frame clones only, minus some. The data hold some 220,000 clones, with 84% observed a single time. The germline V and J ends were trimmed by 7 bases and 0 bases, with 22 bases remaining between them. The length of the CDR3 is 18 residues. In germline, CDR1 is MDHEN, CDR2 SYDVKM. The material sequenced was peripheral blood. This receptor was taken from a man over 45 with active or convalescent COVID-19. The chain carries TRBV28 and TRBJ2-1; D is possibly TRBD2 (5 bases). Written as DNA, the CDR3 is TGTGCCAGCAACACGCGGCTAAGTCGGGGAAGCTCCTACAATGAGCAGTTCTTC. Its translation is CASNTRLSRGSSYNEQFF.